This T cell receptor beta chain emerged from a study of T cell repertoires in cytomegalovirus infection. TCRdb redid the calling of the reads with MiXCR, one entry per CDR3 protein. This sample has around 440,000 distinct CDR3 sequences, with about 11% found just once. Germline V lookup: CDR1 LGHNT, CDR2 FRNRAP. The CDR3 covers 11 residues. This clonotype was counted at least ten times. The gene calls are TRBV12-5 and TRBJ1-2; TRBD1 might be the D (5 bases). This sequence originates from a human donor in good health (CMV status not recorded). Some clones in this sample may be carry-over from other donors' samples. Material: PBMCs. The CDR3 DNA sequence: TGTGCGAAGACGGAGGGGTATGGCTACACCTTC. Its translation is CAKTEGYGYTF.